These 14 T cell receptor beta chains were sequenced from one sample in a study of CXCR3-negative and CXCR3-positive naive CD8 T cells. Notes on the study in general: CXCR3-expressing naive cells carried TRB CDR3s more hydrophobic than those of CXCR3-negative naive cells.

The libraries of TRB cDNA were prepared using 5' RACE with UMI labels. TCRdb re-called the 5' RACE reads; every CDR3 protein appears as one record, without DNA. The sample data list approximately 120,000 distinct CDR3 sequences. These receptors have no identified antigens. Sequenced material: naive CXCR3+ CD8+ T cells from blood. Subset: CD45RO-CCR7+CD27+CD95- naive CD8+ T cells expressing CXCR3 (TNR3+). The receptor set was obtained from a human donor in good health. Some clones in this sample may be carry-over from other donors' samples.

The V and J genes are TRBV5-1 and TRBJ2-7; TCRdb lists TRBD1, though no DNA is available to test this call. This CDR3 has 16 residues. Germline V gene sequence: CDR1 SGHRS, CDR2 YFSETQ. CDR3 sequence reads: CASSPIGGTYSYEQYF.

The genes are TRBV20-1 and TRBJ1-3; TCRdb names TRBD1, which stays unverified in the absence of DNA. Germline-derived CDR1 and CDR2 are DFQATT and SNEGSKA (reference sequence). The CDR3 covers 14 residues. Here the CDR3 reads CSATRDLSGNTIYF.

The J gene is TRBJ2-7, the V gene TRBV6-6; the D call of TRBD1 rests on TCRdb alone, since no DNA is present to check it. CDR3 size: 17 residues. Looked up from germline, CDR1 is MNHNY and CDR2 is SVGAGI (reference sequence). The CDR3 reads CASSLTGAAGGFYEQYF.

This chain uses TRBV29-1 with TRBJ1-2; TCRdb indicates TRBD1, and absent DNA this call remains unverified. Germline lookup yields CDR1 SQVTM and CDR2 ANQGSEA. This CDR3 has 14 amino acids. The chain's CDR3 is CSVEDPGRNYGYTF.

V is TRBV7-9 and J is TRBJ2-7. This CDR3 has 13 amino acids. Germline CDR1 and CDR2: SEHNR and FQNEAQ (reference sequence). The CDR3 loop reads CASSLSGPYEQYF.

The chain links TRBV20-1 to TRBJ2-7. Germline values: CDR1 DFQATT, CDR2 SNEGSKA (reference sequence). The CDR3 has 15 amino acids. The CDR3 region is CSARDLEGLPYEQYF.

This chain links TRBV7-9 with TRBJ2-7. Germline lookup yields CDR1 SEHNR and CDR2 FQNEAQ (reference sequence). The CDR3 covers 13 residues. The CDR3: CASSRQGYYEQYF.

The chain links TRBV7-9 to TRBJ1-3. Germline V gene lookup returns CDR1 SEHNR and CDR2 FQNEAQ (reference sequence). CDR3 size: 18 residues. The CDR3 sequence is CASSLLPAASLHGNTIYF.

The V and J genes are TRBV29-1 and TRBJ2-7; the TRBD2 assignment by TCRdb is unverifiable without DNA. The germline gives CDR1 SQVTM, CDR2 ANQGSEA. This CDR3 is built from 13 residues. The CDR3 sequence is CSVEEGIGYEQYF.

V is TRBV12-5 and J is TRBJ1-1; the TRBD1 assignment by TCRdb is unverifiable without DNA. Germline V gene sequence: CDR1 LGHNT, CDR2 FRNRAP. The CDR3 is 13 residues long. CDR3 protein: CASGPDRGAEAFF.

V gene TRBV19 combines with J gene TRBJ1-1; TCRdb selects TRBD1, and the lack of DNA leaves this call unchecked. The length of the CDR3 is 12 residues. Germline V gives CDR1 LNHDA, CDR2 SQIVND (reference sequence). The CDR3 sequence: CASSLGTVQAFF.

The gene calls are TRBV19 and TRBJ1-2; with no DNA, the TCRdb D assignment of TRBD1 cannot be verified. Germline CDR1 is LNHDA and CDR2 is SQIVND (reference sequence). The CDR3 has 13 amino acids. The CDR3 sequence is CASSVGQLYGYTF.

The chain recombines TRBV4-3 with TRBJ2-2; TCRdb returns TRBD1, unconfirmable since there is no DNA. Germline V lookup: CDR1 LGHNA, CDR2 YSLEER. The CDR3 is made up of 15 amino acids. The CDR3 loop is CASSQDGTGTGELFF.

This chain joins TRBV28 and TRBJ2-7; TCRdb indicates TRBD2, and absent DNA this call remains unverified. The germline V gene has CDR1 MDHEN and CDR2 SYDVKM. The CDR3 runs to 15 residues. The CDR3 spells CASSLTSGRAYEQYF.